This T cell receptor (beta chain) was observed in a study of T cells in Graves' hyperthyroidism and ophthalmopathy. Uncontrolled infection, other autoimmune disease, pregnancy or lactation barred patients from enrollment. Amplification yielded TCR beta CDR3 regions, with RNA transcripts as the source. In the first-round RT-PCR of the TCR CDR3, the HTBI primer set was used. TCRdb called the multiplex PCR reads again in MiXCR, with one record for every CDR3 protein. Among 530,000 or so distinct CDR3 sequences, roughly 15% were seen once, and the ten largest hold approximately 16%. CDR1 is MDHEN, CDR2 SYDVKM, per germline. This CDR3 has 14 amino acids. The V and J ends lost 6 bases and 0 bases respectively, with 11 bases between them.

This rearrangement joins TRBV28 to TRBJ2-5, with D possibly matching TRBD1 (5 bases). Sequencing was performed on blood. This sequence was found in a woman younger than 35 with Graves' ophthalmopathy. The DNA of the CDR3 is TGTGCCAGCAGGCGCACAGGAGACCAAGAGACCCAGTACTTC. Amino acids: CASRRTGDQETQYF.